These 8 T cell receptor beta chains share one sample of origin, sequenced in a study of blood T cell repertoires in COVID-19 (dated by TCRdb to 2020 to 2022). Preparation of the library involved the immunoSEQ multiplex PCR assay. In TCRdb, the immuneACCESS table is reduced to in-frame sequences with V and J assigned. These tables do not hold every clone; where another copy was compared, an unresolved V gene accounts for under half, and the others remain unexplained. Here the sample has hundreds of thousands of clones; 75% to 90% occur a single time. The ten largest make up roughly 1.1% of the sample. The sequencing input was PBMCs or T cells enriched from blood (not recorded which). These receptors were collected from a man aged 25 to 40 who had recovered from COVID-19.

This sequence joins TRBV5-1 and TRBJ2-7; D may be TRBD1 (6 bases). CDR1 is SGHRS and CDR2 is YFSETQ in the germline V gene. Trimming removed 7 bases from V and 3 bases from J, with 17 bases in between. The CDR3 length is 14 residues. This CDR3 is CASRAGGQFYEQYF. CDR3 bases: TGCGCCAGCCGGGCCGGTGGACAGTTCTACGAGCAGTACTTC.

The rearrangement joins TRBV18 to TRBJ1-3; no clear D. Germline CDR1 is KGHSH and CDR2 is LQKENI. The ends were cut back, 1 base at V and 2 bases at J, with 6 bases in the middle. This CDR3 spans 14 amino acids. In nucleotides, the CDR3 is TGTGCCAGCTCACCACAGAGTACTGGAAACACCATATATTTT. This gives the protein CASSPQSTGNTIYF. Combining the CDR3 with reference TRBV18 and TRBJ1-3 gives the whole variable domain NAGVMQNPRHLVRRRGQEARLRCSPMKGHSHVYWYRQLPEEGLKFMVYLQKENIIDESGMPKERFSAEFPKEGPSILRIQQVVRGDSAAYFCASSPQSTGNTIYFGEGSWLTVV.

Turning to this clone: Other DNA variants within this sample encode the same CDR3. The rearrangement links TRBV15 to TRBJ2-1; weak D call: TRBD1 (5 bases). Per the germline V gene, CDR1 is LNHNV and CDR2 is YYDKDF (reference sequence). The CDR3 loop spans 15 amino acids. Trimming left V 1 base short and J 3 bases short, with 10 bases between. Here the CDR3 reads CATSRGRDSYNEQFF. In nucleotides, the CDR3 is TGTGCCACCAGCAGAGGTCGAGACAGCTACAATGAGCAGTTCTTC.

This sequence joins TRBV10-3 and TRBJ2-1, with 13 bases that match TRBD2. Germline V gives CDR1 ENHRY, CDR2 SYGVKD. Losses at the gene ends were 0 bases for V and 5 bases for J; bases not matched to a gene: 4. The CDR3 consists of 17 residues. The CDR3 sequence is CAISESRGLAGNNEQFF. The DNA for the CDR3 is TGTGCCATCAGTGAGTCTCGGGGACTAGCGGGAAACAATGAGCAGTTCTTC.

The chain couples TRBV7-9 to TRBJ1-4, with D unclear. Deletions cut 2 bases from V and 6 bases from J, with 10 bases between. CDR3 length: 14 amino acids. Germline V gene sequence: CDR1 SEHNR, CDR2 FQNEAQ (reference sequence). The CDR3 sequence is CASSLPGMDEKLFF. As DNA, the CDR3 is TGTGCCAGCAGCTTACCAGGAATGGATGAAAAACTGTTTTTT.

The chain is built from TRBV24-1 and TRBJ2-2; a possible D gene is TRBD1 (6 bases). From germline, CDR1 is KGHDR and CDR2 SFDVKD. This CDR3 is built from 15 residues. Trimming removed 4 bases from V and 2 bases from J, with 10 bases in between. The CDR3: CATSDSGANTGELFF. For the CDR3, the DNA is TGTGCCACCAGTGACTCAGGGGCCAACACCGGGGAGCTGTTTTTT.

The chain carries TRBV19 and TRBJ2-1, with 7 bases aligning to TRBD2. J gave up 4 bases and V 1 base, and 4 bases lay outside the gene matches. The CDR3 length is 15 residues. CDR1 and CDR2 from the germline V gene are LNHDA and SQIVND (reference sequence). As DNA, the CDR3 is TGTGCCAGTAGTATAGCTAGCGGAGGGTACAATGAGCAGTTCTTC. Translation: CASSIASGGYNEQFF.

V usage is TRBV29-1 and J usage is TRBJ2-4, with D possibly matching TRBD1 (7 bases). The germline V gene encodes CDR1 SQVTM and CDR2 ANQGSEA. The CDR3 runs to 16 residues. The V end was cut by 6 bases, the J end by 2 bases, with 20 bases between. DNA for the CDR3: TGCAGCGTGGGGGGCGTCGACAGGGTTACCAAAAACATTCAGTACTTC. Translation: CSVGGVDRVTKNIQYF. Filled out from reference TRBV29-1 and TRBJ2-4, the complete variable domain reads SAVISQKPSRDICQRGTSLTIQCQVDSQVTMMFWYRQQPGQSLTLIATANQGSEATYESGFVIDKFPISRPNLTFSTLTVSNMSPEDSSIYLCSVGGVDRVTKNIQYFGAGTRLSVL.